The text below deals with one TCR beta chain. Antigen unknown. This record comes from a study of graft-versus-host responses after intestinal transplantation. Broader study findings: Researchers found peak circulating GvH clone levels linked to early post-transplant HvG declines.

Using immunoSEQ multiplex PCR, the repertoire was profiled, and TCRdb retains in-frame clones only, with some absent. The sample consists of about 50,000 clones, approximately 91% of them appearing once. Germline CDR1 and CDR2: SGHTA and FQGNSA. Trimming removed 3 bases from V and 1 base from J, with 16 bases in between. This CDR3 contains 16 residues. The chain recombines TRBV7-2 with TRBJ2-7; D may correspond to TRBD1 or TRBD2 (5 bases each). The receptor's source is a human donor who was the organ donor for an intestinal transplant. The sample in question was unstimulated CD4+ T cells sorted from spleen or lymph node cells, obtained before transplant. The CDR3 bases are TGTGCCAGCAGCTTTGGTCGGGGACCAGCATCCTACGAGCAGTACTTC. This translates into CASSFGRGPASYEQYF.